Each of the 5 T cell receptor beta chains below was sequenced from the same sample in a study of PD-L1 blockade in urothelial cancer. Time point: pretreatment peripheral blood. Libraries were prepared by immunoSEQ multiplex PCR; TCRdb keeps only in-frame clonotypes and omits some of them. The sample carries over 100,000 clones, roughly 83% recorded once. This specimen consisted of PBMCs, obtained around atezolizumab (anti-PD-L1) treatment. The receptor set was obtained from a man aged 45-60 years with urothelial cancer.

This clone was found a few times. The chain couples TRBV20-1 to TRBJ1-1, with D tentatively TRBD1 (6 bases). This CDR3 is built from 11 residues. With 7 bases removed from V and 9 bases from J, the gap between germline ends came to 15 bases. Germline loops: CDR1 DFQATT, CDR2 SNEGSKA (reference sequence). For the CDR3, the DNA is TGCAGTGGAAGAGGGGGGGCGAAAGCTTTCTTT. Protein: CSGRGGAKAFF.

The rearrangement links TRBV5-6 to TRBJ2-7, with 7 bases identical to TRBD1. CDR3 length: 15 residues. Losses at the gene ends were 4 bases for V and 2 bases for J; bases not matched to a gene: 9. CDR1 is SGHDT and CDR2 is YYEEEE in the germline V gene. The CDR3 loop is CASSRKTGQPYEQYF. Here the CDR3 DNA reads TGTGCCAGCAGCCGAAAAACGGGACAGCCCTACGAGCAGTACTTC.

The J gene is TRBJ2-5, the V gene TRBV6-1; D is possibly TRBD1 (6 bases). Germline V gene lookup returns CDR1 MNHNS and CDR2 SASEGT. Trimming pared 4 bases from V and 3 bases from J, leaving 9 bases between. The CDR3 runs 13 residues. The CDR3 here is CASSVDSKETQYF. CDR3 bases: TGTGCCAGCAGTGTGGACAGTAAAGAGACCCAGTACTTC.

Notes on this clone: Germline and junction disagree at one end, which may indicate a read error. The chain uses TRBV7-7 and TRBJ2-7; tentatively, D is TRBD2 (5 bases). The germline V gene has CDR1 SSHAT and CDR2 FNYEAQ (reference sequence). The CDR3 covers 13 residues. CDR3 loop: CASSFGRTYEQYF. The CDR3 DNA follows: TGTGCTAGCAGCTTTGGGAGAACCTACGAGCAGTACTTC. The whole variable domain, remainder taken from reference TRBV7-7 and TRBJ2-7, is GAGVSQSPRYKVTKRGQDVTLRCDPISSHATLYWYQQALGQGPEFLTYFNYEAQPDKSGLPSDRFSAERPEGSISTLTIQRTEQRDSAMYRCASSFGRTYEQYFGPGTRLTVT.

V and J are TRBV6-1 and TRBJ1-5; 9 positions agree with TRBD1. The CDR3 consists of 14 residues. V trimming: 6 bases; J trimming: 7 bases; junction bases outside the gene matches: 7. The germline CDR1 and CDR2 sequences are MNHNS and SASEGT. The CDR3 loop reads CASRTGQGGQPQHF. The CDR3 region has the DNA TGTGCCAGCAGAACGGGACAGGGCGGCCAGCCCCAGCATTTT.